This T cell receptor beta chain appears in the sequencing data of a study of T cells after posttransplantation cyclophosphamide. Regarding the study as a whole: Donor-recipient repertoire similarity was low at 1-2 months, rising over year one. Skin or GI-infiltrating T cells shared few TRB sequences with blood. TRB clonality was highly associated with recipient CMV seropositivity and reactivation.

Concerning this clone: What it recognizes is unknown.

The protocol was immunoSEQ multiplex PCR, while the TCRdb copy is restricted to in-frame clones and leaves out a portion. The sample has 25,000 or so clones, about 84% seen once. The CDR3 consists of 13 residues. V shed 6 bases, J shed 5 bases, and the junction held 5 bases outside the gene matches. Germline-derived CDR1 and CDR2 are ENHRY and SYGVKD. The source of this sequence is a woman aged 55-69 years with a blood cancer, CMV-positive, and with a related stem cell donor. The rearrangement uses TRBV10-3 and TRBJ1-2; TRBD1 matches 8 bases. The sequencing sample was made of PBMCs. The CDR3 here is CAIRTGAGYGYTF. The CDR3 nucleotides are TGTGCCATCAGGACAGGGGCAGGGTATGGCTACACCTTC.